The T cell receptor beta chain described here comes from a study of shared clonotypes between healthy human individuals. The germline CDR1 and CDR2 sequences are MGHRA and YSYEKL. V was shortened by 4 bases and J by 6 bases, with 13 bases between the two germline ends. This CDR3 region has 14 residues. Libraries were prepared by immunoSEQ multiplex PCR; TCRdb keeps only in-frame clonotypes and omits some of them. The table records millions of clones, over 90% of them present only once. This clone was detected only a few times. The material sequenced was naive CD4+ T cells from PBMCs. Stated subset: CD45RA+ positively selected. This sequence originates from a young man in good health. Some clones in this sample may be carry-over from other donors' samples. The J gene is TRBJ1-5, the V gene TRBV4-1; unclear D gene. CDR3 in amino acids: CASSPSEGSQPQHF. The CDR3 DNA reads TGCGCCAGCAGCCCCTCGGAGGGAAGTCAGCCCCAGCATTTT.